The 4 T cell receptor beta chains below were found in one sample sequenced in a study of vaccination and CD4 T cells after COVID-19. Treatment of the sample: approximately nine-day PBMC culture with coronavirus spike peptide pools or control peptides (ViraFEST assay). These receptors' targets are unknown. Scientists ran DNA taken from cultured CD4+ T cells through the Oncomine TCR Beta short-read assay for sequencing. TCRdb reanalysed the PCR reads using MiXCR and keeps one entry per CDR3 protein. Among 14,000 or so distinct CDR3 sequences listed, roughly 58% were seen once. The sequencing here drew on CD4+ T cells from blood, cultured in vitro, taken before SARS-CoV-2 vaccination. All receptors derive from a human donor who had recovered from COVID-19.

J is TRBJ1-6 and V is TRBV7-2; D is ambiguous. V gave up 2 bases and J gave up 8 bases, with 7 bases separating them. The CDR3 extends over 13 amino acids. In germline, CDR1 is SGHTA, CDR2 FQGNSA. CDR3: CASSLMSDSPLHF. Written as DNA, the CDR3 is TGTGCCAGCAGCTTAATGAGCGATTCACCCCTCCACTTT.

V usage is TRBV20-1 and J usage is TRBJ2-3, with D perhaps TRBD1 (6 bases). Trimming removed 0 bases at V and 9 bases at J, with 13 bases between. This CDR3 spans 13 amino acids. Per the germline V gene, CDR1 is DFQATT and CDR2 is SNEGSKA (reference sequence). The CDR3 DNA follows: TGCAGTGCTAGAGACCCAGGGGATCGCACGCAGTATTTT. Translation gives CSARDPGDRTQYF.

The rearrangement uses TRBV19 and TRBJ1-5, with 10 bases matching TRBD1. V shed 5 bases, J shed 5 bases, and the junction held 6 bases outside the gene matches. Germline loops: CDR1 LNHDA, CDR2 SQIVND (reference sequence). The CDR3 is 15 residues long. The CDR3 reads CASSVEDRGYQPQHF. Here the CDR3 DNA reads TGTGCCAGTAGTGTTGAGGACAGGGGGTATCAGCCCCAGCATTTT.

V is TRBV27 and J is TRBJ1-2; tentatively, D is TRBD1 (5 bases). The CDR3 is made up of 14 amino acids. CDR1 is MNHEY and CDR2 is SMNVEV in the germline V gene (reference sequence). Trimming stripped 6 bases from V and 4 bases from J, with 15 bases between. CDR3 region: CASRKPGGGYGYTF. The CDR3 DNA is TGTGCCAGCAGAAAACCCGGGGGGGGCTATGGCTACACCTTC.